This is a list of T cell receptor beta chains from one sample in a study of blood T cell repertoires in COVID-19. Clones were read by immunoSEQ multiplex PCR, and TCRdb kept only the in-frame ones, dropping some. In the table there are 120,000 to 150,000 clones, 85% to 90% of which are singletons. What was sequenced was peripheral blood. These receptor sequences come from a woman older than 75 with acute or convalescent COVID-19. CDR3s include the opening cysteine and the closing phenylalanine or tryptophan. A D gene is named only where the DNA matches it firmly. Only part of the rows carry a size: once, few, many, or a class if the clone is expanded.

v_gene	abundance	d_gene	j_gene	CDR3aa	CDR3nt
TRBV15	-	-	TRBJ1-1	CATSRDNGMNTEAFF	TGTGCCACCAGCAGAGATAATGGCATGAACACTGAAGCTTTCTTT
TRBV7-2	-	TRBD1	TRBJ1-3	CASSRGQTKGNTIYF	TGTGCCAGCAGCCGGGGACAGACAAAAGGAAACACCATATATTTT
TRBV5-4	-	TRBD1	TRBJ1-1	CASSLGRQGYTEAFF	TGTGCCAGCAGCTTGGGGCGACAGGGGTACACTGAAGCTTTCTTT
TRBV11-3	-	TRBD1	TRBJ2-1	CASSLTGTGENNEQFF	TGTGCCAGCAGCTTAACCGGGACAGGGGAAAACAATGAGCAGTTCTTC
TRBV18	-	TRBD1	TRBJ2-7	CASSSRQGTYEQYF	TGTGCCAGCTCATCGCGACAGGGAACCTACGAGCAGTACTTC
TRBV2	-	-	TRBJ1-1	CASRREGDTEAFF	TGTGCCAGCCGGCGGGAGGGGGACACTGAAGCTTTCTTT
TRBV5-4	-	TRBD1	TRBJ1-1	CASSSGTVSLNAFF	TGTGCCAGCAGCTCCGGGACAGTCTCCTTGAATGCTTTCTTT
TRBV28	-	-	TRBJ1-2	CASSGRSFYGYTF	TGTGCCAGCAGCGGGAGGTCCTTCTATGGCTACACCTTC
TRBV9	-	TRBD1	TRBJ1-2	CASSVASWGQAYTF	TGTGCCAGCAGCGTAGCCTCATGGGGACAGGCCTACACCTTC
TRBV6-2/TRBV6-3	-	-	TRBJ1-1	CASSYSQGTTEAFF	TGTGCCAGCAGTTACTCTCAGGGGACCACTGAAGCTTTCTTT
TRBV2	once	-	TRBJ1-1	CASGEYTEAFF	TGTGCCAGCGGAGAGTACACTGAAGCTTTCTTT
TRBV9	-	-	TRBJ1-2	CASSVGVGQYGYTF	TGTGCCAGCAGCGTAGGGGTTGGACAGTATGGCTACACCTTC
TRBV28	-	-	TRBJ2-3	CASSLSRGTDTQYF	TGTGCCAGCAGTTTATCCAGGGGCACAGATACGCAGTATTTT
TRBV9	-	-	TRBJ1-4	CASSVGGGLNEKLFF	TGTGCCAGCAGCGTAGGAGGAGGACTTAATGAAAAACTGTTTTTT
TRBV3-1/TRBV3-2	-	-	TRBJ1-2	CASSQDLFKEGRANYGYTF	TGTGCCAGCAGCCAAGATCTATTTAAGGAGGGACGAGCCAACTATGGCTACACCTTC
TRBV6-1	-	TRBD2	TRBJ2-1	CASSEQRGGPEQFF	TGTGCCAGCAGTGAACAGCGGGGGGGCCCTGAGCAGTTCTTC
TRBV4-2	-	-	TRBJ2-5	CASSQRLLQETQYF	TGTGCCAGCAGCCAACGACTACTCCAAGAGACCCAGTACTTC
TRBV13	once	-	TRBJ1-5	CASSLGGENQPQHF	TGTGCCAGCAGCTTAGGAGGGGAAAATCAGCCCCAGCATTTT
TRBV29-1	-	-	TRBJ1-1	CSVVGGRAEAFF	TGCAGCGTGGTAGGGGGTCGCGCTGAAGCTTTCTTT
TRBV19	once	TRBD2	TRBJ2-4	CASTTGGVAKNIQYF	TGTGCCAGTACCACCGGGGGGGTAGCCAAAAACATTCAGTACTTC
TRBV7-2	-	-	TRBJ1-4	CASSYGGGRAEKLFF	TGTGCCAGCAGCTATGGGGGGGGAAGAGCGGAAAAACTGTTTTTT
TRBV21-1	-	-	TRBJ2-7	CASSNVPGPRREQYF	TGTGCCAGCAGCAATGTTCCCGGCCCCCGGAGAGAGCAGTACTTC
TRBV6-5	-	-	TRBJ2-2	CASRRQANTGELFF	TGTGCCAGCAGAAGACAGGCCAACACCGGGGAGCTGTTTTTT
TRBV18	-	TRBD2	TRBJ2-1	CASSPPAGRTYNEQFF	TGTGCCAGCTCACCACCAGCGGGGAGGACCTACAATGAGCAGTTCTTC
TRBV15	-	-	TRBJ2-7	CATSRDSGAGAVGQYF	TGTGCCACCAGCAGAGATAGTGGGGCAGGGGCCGTCGGGCAGTACTTC
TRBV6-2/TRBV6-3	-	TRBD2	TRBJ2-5	CASSSIKTSGQETQYF	TGTGCCAGCAGTTCCATCAAGACTAGCGGGCAAGAGACCCAGTACTTC
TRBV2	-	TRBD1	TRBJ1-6	CASSSQGENNSPLHF	TGTGCCAGCAGCTCACAGGGGGAAAATAATTCACCCCTCCACTTT
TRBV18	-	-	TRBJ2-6	CASSPKTGALSGANVLTF	TGTGCCAGCTCACCAAAAACAGGCGCACTCTCTGGGGCCAACGTCCTGACTTTC
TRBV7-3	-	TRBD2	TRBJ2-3	CASSPKRGYPDTQYF	TGTGCCAGCAGCCCCAAGCGGGGGTACCCAGATACGCAGTATTTT
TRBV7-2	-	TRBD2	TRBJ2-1	CASQERGVYNEQFF	TGTGCCAGTCAGGAGCGGGGGGTCTACAATGAGCAGTTCTTC
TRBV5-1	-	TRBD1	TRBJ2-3	CASSLGDRETDTQYF	TGCGCCAGCAGCTTGGGAGACAGGGAAACAGATACGCAGTATTTT
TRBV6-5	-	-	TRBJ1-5	CASSTQTGGQPQHF	TGTGCCAGCAGTACCCAAACAGGTGGGCAGCCCCAGCATTTT
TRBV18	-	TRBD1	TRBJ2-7	CASSHADRGEQYF	TGTGCCAGCTCACACGCGGACAGGGGCGAGCAGTACTTC
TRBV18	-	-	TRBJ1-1	CASSPAAQYTEAFF	TGTGCCAGCTCACCAGCGGCCCAGTACACTGAAGCTTTCTTT
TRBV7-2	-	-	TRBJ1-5	CASSLGGTVNQPQHF	TGTGCCAGCAGCTTAGGCGGGACTGTTAATCAGCCCCAGCATTTT
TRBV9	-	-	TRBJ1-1	CASSPVGGLGTEAFF	TGTGCCAGCAGCCCGGTTGGGGGGTTGGGCACTGAAGCTTTCTTT
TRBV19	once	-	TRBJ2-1	CASSIVGALNEQFF	TGTGCCAGTAGTATTGTAGGGGCGCTTAATGAGCAGTTCTTC
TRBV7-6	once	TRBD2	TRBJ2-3	CASSLSGGRGDTQYF	TGTGCCAGCAGTCTTAGCGGGGGGCGAGGTGATACGCAGTATTTT
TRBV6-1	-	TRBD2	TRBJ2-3	CASSERPGGEISTDTQYF	TGTGCCAGCAGTGAAAGGCCTGGGGGGGAGATAAGCACAGATACGCAGTATTTT
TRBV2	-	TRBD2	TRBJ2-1	CASSERGLAPNEQFF	TGTGCCAGCAGTGAAAGAGGACTAGCCCCCAATGAGCAGTTCTTC